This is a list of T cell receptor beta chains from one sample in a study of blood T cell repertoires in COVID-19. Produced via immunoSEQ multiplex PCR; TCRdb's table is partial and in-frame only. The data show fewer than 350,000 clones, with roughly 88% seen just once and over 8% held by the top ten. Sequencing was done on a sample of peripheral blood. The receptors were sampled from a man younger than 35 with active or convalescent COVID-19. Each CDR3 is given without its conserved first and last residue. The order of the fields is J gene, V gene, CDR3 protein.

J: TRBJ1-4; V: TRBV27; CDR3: ASSLSGPFVGEGKLF
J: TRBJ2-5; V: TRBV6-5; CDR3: ASSSTEAARTQY
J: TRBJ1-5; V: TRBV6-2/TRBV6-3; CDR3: ASSRGRGQPQH
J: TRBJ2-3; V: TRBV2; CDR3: ASSLAGGITDTQY
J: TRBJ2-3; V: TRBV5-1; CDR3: ASSLGGLSTDTQY
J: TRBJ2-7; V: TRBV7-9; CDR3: ASSSLRGEQY
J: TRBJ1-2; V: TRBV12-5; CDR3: ASGLASRIYGYT
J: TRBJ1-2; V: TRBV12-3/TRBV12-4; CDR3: ASSFLTGYGYT
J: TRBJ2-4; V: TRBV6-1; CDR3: ASSEGGQAKNIQY
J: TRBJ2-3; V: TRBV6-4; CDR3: ASSESRSSGGAVSDTQY
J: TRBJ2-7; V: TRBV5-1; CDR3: ASSLGQGVSYEQY
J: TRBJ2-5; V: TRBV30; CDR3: ALRDNQETQY
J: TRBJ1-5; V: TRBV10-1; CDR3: ASSESGNQPQH
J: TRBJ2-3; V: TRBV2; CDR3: ASRGQGTDTQY
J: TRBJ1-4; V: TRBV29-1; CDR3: SVDTGAGTLF
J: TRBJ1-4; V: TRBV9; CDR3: ASSSRDSSVTELF
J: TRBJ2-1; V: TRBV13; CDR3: ASSHSGGGNEQF
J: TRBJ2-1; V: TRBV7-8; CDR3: ASSSDSQQF
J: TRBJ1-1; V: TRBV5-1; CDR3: ASSLGGTGGLTEAF
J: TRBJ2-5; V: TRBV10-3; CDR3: AISAWGGEQETQY
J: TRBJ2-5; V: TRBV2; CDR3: ASCIAGGWETQY
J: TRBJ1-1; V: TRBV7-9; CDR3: ASSFTGGTEAF
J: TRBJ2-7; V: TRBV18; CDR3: ASSPAGLYEQY
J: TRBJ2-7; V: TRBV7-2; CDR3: ASSLGGLIYEQY
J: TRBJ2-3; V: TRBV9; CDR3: ASSEQPSTDTQY
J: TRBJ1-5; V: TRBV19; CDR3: ASSKDSPRYPQH
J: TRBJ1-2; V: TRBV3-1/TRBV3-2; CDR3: ASSLGQGSGGYT
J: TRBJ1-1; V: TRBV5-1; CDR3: ASSTADRGLRDTEAF
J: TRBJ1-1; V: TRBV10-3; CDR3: AISETGDTEAF
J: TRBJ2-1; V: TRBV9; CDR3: ASSVVGTPSSYNEQF
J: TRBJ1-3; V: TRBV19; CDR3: ASRGPINLGNTIY
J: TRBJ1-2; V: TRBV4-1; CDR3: ASSQVPEQGPDGYT
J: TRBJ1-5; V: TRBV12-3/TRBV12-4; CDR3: ASGTGSAQPQH
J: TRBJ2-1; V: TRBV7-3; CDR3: ASSPNALLAVGEQF
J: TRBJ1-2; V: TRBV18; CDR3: ASSPNQGALGGYT
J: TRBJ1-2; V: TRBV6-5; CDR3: ASTSRGGAGYT
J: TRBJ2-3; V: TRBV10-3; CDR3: AISERSSGSTDTQY
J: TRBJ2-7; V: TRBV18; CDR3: ATRGGRSYEQY
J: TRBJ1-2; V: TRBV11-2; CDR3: ASSAGLIQGEGYT
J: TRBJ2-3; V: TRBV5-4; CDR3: ASSFGFEGPTDTQY
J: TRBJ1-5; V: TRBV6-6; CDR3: ASSYRTGHQPQH
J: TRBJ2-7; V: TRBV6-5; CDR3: ASSRDRGDEQY
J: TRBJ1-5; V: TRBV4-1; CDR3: ASSPWTDNSNQPQH
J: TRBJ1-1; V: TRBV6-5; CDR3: ASNTGTAEAF
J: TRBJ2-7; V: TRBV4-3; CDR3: ASSQRVSSYEQY
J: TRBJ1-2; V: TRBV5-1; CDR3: ASSLDRYRLRSYGYT
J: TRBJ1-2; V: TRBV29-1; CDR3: SVEDGEAGGYT
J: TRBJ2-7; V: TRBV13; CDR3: ASSRTSYEQY
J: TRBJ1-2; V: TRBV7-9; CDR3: ASSLAGQGPSLGYT